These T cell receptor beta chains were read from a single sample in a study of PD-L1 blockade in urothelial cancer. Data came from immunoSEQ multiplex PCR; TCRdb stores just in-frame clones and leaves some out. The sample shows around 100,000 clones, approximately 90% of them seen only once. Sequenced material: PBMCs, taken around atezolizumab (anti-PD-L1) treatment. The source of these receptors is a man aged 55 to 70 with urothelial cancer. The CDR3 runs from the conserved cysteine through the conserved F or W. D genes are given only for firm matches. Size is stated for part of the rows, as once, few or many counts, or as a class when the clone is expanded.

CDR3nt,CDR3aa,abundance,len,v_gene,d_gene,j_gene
TGTGCCAGCAGCTTGACGAGGACTGAAGCTTTCTTT,CASSLTRTEAFF,once,12,TRBV7-2,.,TRBJ1-1
TGTGCCAGCAGGAGTCTAGCGGGAGGGGCTACAGATACGCAGTATTTT,CASRSLAGGATDTQYF,.,16,TRBV11-2,TRBD2,TRBJ2-3
TGTGCCAGCAGCGTAGGGGGCGATAGCTCCTACAATGAGCAGTTCTTC,CASSVGGDSSYNEQFF,.,16,TRBV9,.,TRBJ2-1
TGTGCCAGCAGGACTGGGGGACAGGGACATGTCGGGGAGCTGTTTTTT,CASRTGGQGHVGELFF,.,16,TRBV7-3,TRBD1,TRBJ2-2
TGTGCCAGCACCGAAGAGACCCAGTACTTC,CASTEETQYF,.,10,TRBV6-1,.,TRBJ2-5
TGCGCCAGCAGCTTGGCGCGGGGGGGGGCAGATACGCAGTATTTT,CASSLARGGADTQYF,.,15,TRBV5-1,TRBD2,TRBJ2-3
TGTGCCAGCAGTAGGGGTGACAATGAGCAGTTCTTC,CASSRGDNEQFF,.,12,TRBV2,.,TRBJ2-1
TGCGCCAGCAGCTTGGAGACTCCGCAGAGAGGAGAGCAGTACTTC,CASSLETPQRGEQYF,.,15,TRBV5-1,.,TRBJ2-7
TGTGCCAGCAGCTTGGCTAGCGGAAGCACAGATACGCAGTATTTT,CASSLASGSTDTQYF,.,15,TRBV5-4,TRBD2,TRBJ2-3
TGTGCCAGCAGTTCGCGACTAGCGGAAGGAGAGACCCAGTACTTC,CASSSRLAEGETQYF,.,15,TRBV6-5,TRBD2,TRBJ2-5
TGTGCCACCAGCAGACCGGGACAGGGAGCCTACGAGCAGTACTTC,CATSRPGQGAYEQYF,once,15,TRBV15,TRBD1,TRBJ2-7
TGTGCCAGCAGCCTAGGGACTAGCGGGGGGCATGAGCAGTTCTTC,CASSLGTSGGHEQFF,.,15,TRBV11-2,TRBD2,TRBJ2-1
TGTGCCAGCAGCTTAGGAGTAGCGGGGGGCCTCACAGATACGCAGTATTTT,CASSLGVAGGLTDTQYF,.,17,TRBV7-2,TRBD2,TRBJ2-3
TGTGCCAGCAGCTTGGATCCTAGCGAAAAAGAGACCCAGTACTTC,CASSLDPSEKETQYF,.,15,TRBV5-5,.,TRBJ2-5
TGTGCCAGCAGTTTTTTGCGGGGCAACTACGAGCAGTACTTC,CASSFLRGNYEQYF,.,14,TRBV28,.,TRBJ2-7
TGTGCCAGCAGCTTAGTTTCGGGGGGGGGCCTGAATGAGCAGTTCTTC,CASSLVSGGGLNEQFF,.,16,TRBV11-2,TRBD2,TRBJ2-1
TGTGCCATCCAGAGACAGGCCTCGAACACTGAAGCTTTCTTT,CAIQRQASNTEAFF,.,14,TRBV10-3,.,TRBJ1-1
TGCGCCAGCAGCTCCTCCCAACAGGGTAGTACGCAGTATTTT,CASSSSQQGSTQYF,.,14,TRBV5-1,.,TRBJ2-3
TGTGCCAGCAGACAGGGGCCTTATGAAAAACTGTTTTTT,CASRQGPYEKLFF,.,13,TRBV28,TRBD1,TRBJ1-4
TGTGCCACCTCCTCGAAGGGGTACGAGCAGTACTTC,CATSSKGYEQYF,.,12,TRBV2,.,TRBJ2-7
TGTGCCAGCAGCTTAAGCCTACCTTCCTACAATGAGCAGTTCTTC,CASSLSLPSYNEQFF,.,15,TRBV7-9,.,TRBJ2-1
TGCGCCAGCAGCGGGGGGACAGGGGGCCCCTACGAGCAGTACTTC,CASSGGTGGPYEQYF,.,15,TRBV5-1,TRBD1,TRBJ2-7
TGCGCCAGCAGCCAAGGGACAGGGACTGGAAACACCATATATTTT,CASSQGTGTGNTIYF,once,15,TRBV4-1,TRBD1,TRBJ1-3
TGTGCCAGCAGCAATCCGGGGGACGAGCAGTTCTTC,CASSNPGDEQFF,once,12,TRBV5-6,.,TRBJ2-1
TGTGCCAGCGGGGGGACAGGGCCTGACTATGGCTACACCTTC,CASGGTGPDYGYTF,.,14,TRBV28,TRBD1,TRBJ1-2
TGTGCCAGCACCTCAGGGCCGGACACTGAAGCTTTCTTT,CASTSGPDTEAFF,.,13,TRBV6-1,.,TRBJ1-1
TGTGCCAGCAGCCCCCCCGGGTCCGGAAACACCATATATTTT,CASSPPGSGNTIYF,.,14,TRBV28,.,TRBJ1-3
TGTGCCAGCTCACAGGGGGCCGGGGAGCTGTTTTTT,CASSQGAGELFF,once,12,TRBV2,TRBD1,TRBJ2-2
TGTGCCAGCACCATGACAGGTTGCTCCTACGAGCAGTACTTC,CASTMTGCSYEQYF,.,14,TRBV6-7,.,TRBJ2-7
TGTGCCAGCAGTGAAGAACTGAGCTCCTACAATGAGCAGTTCTTC,CASSEELSSYNEQFF,.,15,TRBV2,.,TRBJ2-1
TGTGCCAGCAGCTTAGGGCTACAAAACACTGAAGCTTTCTTT,CASSLGLQNTEAFF,.,14,TRBV7-3,.,TRBJ1-1
TGTGCCAGCTCTGAGGGATCAACCTACGAGCAGTACTTC,CASSEGSTYEQYF,.,13,TRBV2,.,TRBJ2-7
TGTGCCAGCTCACCTGCGAGAAACACAGATACGCAGTATTTT,CASSPARNTDTQYF,.,14,TRBV18,.,TRBJ2-3